This is a list of T cell receptor beta chains from one sample in a study of shared clonotypes between healthy human individuals. Data came from immunoSEQ multiplex PCR; TCRdb stores just in-frame clones and leaves some out. The sample lists more than 550,000 clones; 92% were seen once. Sequencing input: naive CD8+ T cells sorted from blood. These receptors originate from a man aged 25-45 years in good health. Each CDR3 is given with its conserved first and last residue. Each record gives: CDR3 protein, CDR3 DNA, J gene, clone size, D gene, V gene. The D gene is left open where the match is weak. Clone size appears in some rows only: once, few, many, or a class for an expanded clone.

CDR3aa: CASSLSQGPYEQYF
CDR3nt: TGTGCCAGCAGTTTATCTCAGGGTCCCTACGAGCAGTACTTC
j_gene: TRBJ2-7
abundance: .
d_gene: .
v_gene: TRBV27

CDR3aa: CASSLVAQPAGTQYF
CDR3nt: TGTGCCAGCAGCTTGGTCGCACAACCGGCGGGGACGCAGTATTTT
j_gene: TRBJ2-3
abundance: .
d_gene: .
v_gene: TRBV5-6

CDR3aa: CASSLDTDFSYGYTF
CDR3nt: TGTGCCAGCAGCTTAGATACTGATTTCAGCTATGGCTACACCTTC
j_gene: TRBJ1-2
abundance: .
d_gene: .
v_gene: TRBV7-9

CDR3aa: CASSKASKVSSYNEQFF
CDR3nt: TGTGCCAGCAGCAAAGCGTCTAAGGTAAGCTCCTACAATGAGCAGTTCTTC
j_gene: TRBJ2-1
abundance: .
d_gene: .
v_gene: TRBV21-1

CDR3aa: CATSSRLAGKDEQFF
CDR3nt: TGTGCCACCAGCAGCCGACTAGCGGGCAAAGATGAGCAGTTCTTC
j_gene: TRBJ2-1
abundance: .
d_gene: TRBD2
v_gene: TRBV15

CDR3aa: CASTQEGKPYEQYF
CDR3nt: TGTGCCAGCACCCAGGAGGGGAAGCCTTACGAGCAGTACTTC
j_gene: TRBJ2-7
abundance: .
d_gene: .
v_gene: TRBV7-9

CDR3aa: CASSLLDTQYF
CDR3nt: TGTGCCAGCAGCTTATTGGATACGCAGTATTTT
j_gene: TRBJ2-3
abundance: .
d_gene: .
v_gene: TRBV11-2

CDR3aa: CASSIGVEYNEQFF
CDR3nt: TGTGCCAGTAGTATAGGGGTGGAGTACAATGAGCAGTTCTTC
j_gene: TRBJ2-1
abundance: few
d_gene: .
v_gene: TRBV19

CDR3aa: CASSIGLQPQHF
CDR3nt: TGTGCCAGTAGTATCGGGCTCCAGCCCCAGCATTTT
j_gene: TRBJ1-5
abundance: few
d_gene: .
v_gene: TRBV19

CDR3aa: CASSPRDGANVLTF
CDR3nt: TGTGCCAGCAGCCCCAGGGATGGGGCCAACGTCCTGACTTTC
j_gene: TRBJ2-6
abundance: .
d_gene: .
v_gene: TRBV11-3

CDR3aa: CASSLRQFKQPQHF
CDR3nt: TGTGCCAGCAGTTTAAGACAGTTTAAACAGCCCCAGCATTTT
j_gene: TRBJ1-5
abundance: .
d_gene: .
v_gene: TRBV27

CDR3aa: CATSNSHQETQYF
CDR3nt: TGTGCCACCTCCAACTCACACCAAGAGACCCAGTACTTC
j_gene: TRBJ2-5
abundance: many
d_gene: .
v_gene: TRBV15

CDR3aa: CASSARRGRARNEQFF
CDR3nt: TGTGCCAGCAGTGCTCGGCGCGGGAGGGCCAGGAATGAGCAGTTCTTC
j_gene: TRBJ2-1
abundance: .
d_gene: TRBD2
v_gene: TRBV27

CDR3aa: CASSLNRGDEKLFF
CDR3nt: TGTGCCAGCAGCTTGAACCGAGGAGATGAAAAACTGTTTTTT
j_gene: TRBJ1-4
abundance: .
d_gene: .
v_gene: TRBV7-9

CDR3aa: CASHIQGSIDEQFF
CDR3nt: TGCGCCAGCCATATACAGGGATCAATTGATGAGCAGTTCTTC
j_gene: TRBJ2-1
abundance: .
d_gene: .
v_gene: TRBV10-1

CDR3aa: CASSKDGNRGRTEAFF
CDR3nt: TGTGCCAGCAGCAAAGACGGTAACAGGGGGCGGACTGAAGCTTTCTTT
j_gene: TRBJ1-1
abundance: .
d_gene: .
v_gene: TRBV21-1

CDR3aa: CASSFVRGTEAFF
CDR3nt: TGTGCCAGCAGTTTTGTCAGGGGTACTGAAGCTTTCTTT
j_gene: TRBJ1-1
abundance: .
d_gene: .
v_gene: TRBV6-5

CDR3aa: CASSETPDNSNQPQHF
CDR3nt: TGTGCCAGCAGCGAAACGCCCGACAATAGCAATCAGCCCCAGCATTTT
j_gene: TRBJ1-5
abundance: few
d_gene: .
v_gene: TRBV2

CDR3aa: CASSSGTRDPGEQFF
CDR3nt: TGTGCCAGCAGCTCCGGGACTCGGGACCCAGGCGAGCAGTTCTTC
j_gene: TRBJ2-1
abundance: .
d_gene: .
v_gene: TRBV7-9

CDR3aa: CSVSRLNTEAFF
CDR3nt: TGCAGCGTAAGTAGGCTGAACACTGAAGCTTTCTTT
j_gene: TRBJ1-1
abundance: .
d_gene: .
v_gene: TRBV29-1

CDR3aa: CSVEGQYRETEQFF
CDR3nt: TGCAGCGTTGAGGGACAGTACCGGGAGACTGAGCAGTTCTTC
j_gene: TRBJ2-1
abundance: .
d_gene: .
v_gene: TRBV29-1

CDR3aa: CASGSTASEAFF
CDR3nt: TGTGCTAGTGGTTCGACAGCTTCTGAAGCTTTCTTT
j_gene: TRBJ1-1
abundance: .
d_gene: .
v_gene: TRBV12-5

CDR3aa: CASSSVAGGDRDEQFF
CDR3nt: TGTGCCAGCAGCTCCGTAGCGGGAGGGGATCGGGATGAGCAGTTCTTC
j_gene: TRBJ2-1
abundance: .
d_gene: TRBD2
v_gene: TRBV7-9

CDR3aa: CASSLDRGQQYF
CDR3nt: TGTGCCAGCAGCTTGGACAGGGGGCAGCAGTACTTC
j_gene: TRBJ2-7
abundance: .
d_gene: TRBD1
v_gene: TRBV11-3

CDR3aa: CASRLEAASYEQYF
CDR3nt: TGTGCCAGCAGATTAGAAGCAGCCTCCTACGAGCAGTACTTC
j_gene: TRBJ2-7
abundance: .
d_gene: .
v_gene: TRBV2

CDR3aa: CASSLNLGLQETQYF
CDR3nt: TGTGCCAGCAGCTTAAACCTTGGGCTGCAAGAGACCCAGTACTTC
j_gene: TRBJ2-5
abundance: .
d_gene: .
v_gene: TRBV7-9

CDR3aa: CASSLVTRGTDTQYF
CDR3nt: TGCGCCAGCAGCTTGGTGACAAGGGGCACAGATACGCAGTATTTT
j_gene: TRBJ2-3
abundance: .
d_gene: .
v_gene: TRBV5-1

CDR3aa: CASSHDSSGANVLTF
CDR3nt: TGTGCCAGCAGTCACGACAGCTCTGGGGCCAACGTCCTGACTTTC
j_gene: TRBJ2-6
abundance: once
d_gene: .
v_gene: TRBV27

CDR3aa: CASSPRTTYNEQFF
CDR3nt: TGTGCCAGCAGTCCAAGGACTACCTACAATGAGCAGTTCTTC
j_gene: TRBJ2-1
abundance: .
d_gene: .
v_gene: TRBV6-1

CDR3aa: CASSNSGWNEQFF
CDR3nt: TGTGCCAGTAGTAATAGCGGGTGGAATGAGCAGTTCTTC
j_gene: TRBJ2-1
abundance: .
d_gene: TRBD2
v_gene: TRBV19

CDR3aa: CASSLAGTGGETQYF
CDR3nt: TGTGCCAGCAGCCTAGCCGGGACAGGGGGAGAGACCCAGTACTTC
j_gene: TRBJ2-5
abundance: .
d_gene: TRBD1
v_gene: TRBV28

CDR3aa: CASGLGTDDLSYEQYF
CDR3nt: TGTGCCAGCGGGCTCGGGACAGATGACTTAAGCTACGAGCAGTACTTC
j_gene: TRBJ2-7
abundance: once
d_gene: TRBD1
v_gene: TRBV28

CDR3aa: CASSQDRTEGNEQYF
CDR3nt: TGCGCCAGCAGCCAAGACAGGACGGAGGGCAACGAGCAGTACTTC
j_gene: TRBJ2-7
abundance: .
d_gene: .
v_gene: TRBV4-1

CDR3aa: CASSAGARAFF
CDR3nt: TGTGCCAGCAGTGCGGGGGCCAGAGCTTTCTTT
j_gene: TRBJ1-1
abundance: .
d_gene: .
v_gene: TRBV25-1

CDR3aa: CASSQTYEQYF
CDR3nt: TGTGCCAGCAGCCAAACCTACGAGCAGTACTTC
j_gene: TRBJ2-7
abundance: .
d_gene: .
v_gene: TRBV28

CDR3aa: CASGSRESTEAFF
CDR3nt: TGTGCCAGCGGATCCAGGGAATCAACTGAAGCTTTCTTT
j_gene: TRBJ1-1
abundance: .
d_gene: .
v_gene: TRBV11-3

CDR3aa: CASSLAGENTEAFF
CDR3nt: TGTGCCAGCAGCTTAGCCGGGGAGAACACTGAAGCTTTCTTT
j_gene: TRBJ1-1
abundance: .
d_gene: .
v_gene: TRBV11-3

CDR3aa: CASSPDGGAGNEQFF
CDR3nt: TGTGCCAGCAGCCCCGATGGGGGAGCCGGCAATGAGCAGTTCTTC
j_gene: TRBJ2-1
abundance: .
d_gene: .
v_gene: TRBV7-8

CDR3aa: CASTSDSMNTEAFF
CDR3nt: TGTGCCAGCACGTCCGACAGTATGAACACTGAAGCTTTCTTT
j_gene: TRBJ1-1
abundance: .
d_gene: .
v_gene: TRBV2

CDR3aa: CASSPPDNQPQHF
CDR3nt: TGTGCCAGCAGTCCCCCGGACAATCAGCCCCAGCATTTT
j_gene: TRBJ1-5
abundance: .
d_gene: .
v_gene: TRBV27

CDR3aa: CASSQDANRGSTGELFF
CDR3nt: TGCGCCAGCAGCCAAGATGCAAACAGGGGGAGCACCGGGGAGCTGTTTTTT
j_gene: TRBJ2-2
abundance: .
d_gene: TRBD1
v_gene: TRBV4-3

CDR3aa: CASSPQTGAPITDTQYF
CDR3nt: TGTGCCAGCAGTCCCCAGACAGGGGCCCCTATCACAGATACGCAGTATTTT
j_gene: TRBJ2-3
abundance: .
d_gene: TRBD1
v_gene: TRBV27

CDR3aa: CASSLEGATNEKLFF
CDR3nt: TGTGCCAGCAGCTTAGAGGGGGCAACTAATGAAAAACTGTTTTTT
j_gene: TRBJ1-4
abundance: .
d_gene: .
v_gene: TRBV7-6

CDR3aa: CASSFGGRDYLDQFF
CDR3nt: TGTGCCAGCAGTTTTGGGGGCCGGGACTACCTAGACCAGTTCTTC
j_gene: TRBJ2-1
abundance: .
d_gene: .
v_gene: TRBV27

CDR3aa: CASSQGHGLALSYEQYF
CDR3nt: TGCGCCAGCAGCCAAGGACATGGACTAGCCCTCTCCTACGAGCAGTACTTC
j_gene: TRBJ2-7
abundance: once
d_gene: TRBD2
v_gene: TRBV4-1

CDR3aa: CASSLVRFRLSYEQYF
CDR3nt: TGTGCCAGCAGCTTAGTTCGTTTCCGGCTTTCCTACGAGCAGTACTTC
j_gene: TRBJ2-7
abundance: .
d_gene: .
v_gene: TRBV7-2

CDR3aa: CASSEPGLGDFYEQYF
CDR3nt: TGTGCCAGCAGCGAGCCCGGACTAGGTGATTTCTACGAGCAGTACTTC
j_gene: TRBJ2-7
abundance: .
d_gene: TRBD2
v_gene: TRBV5-4